The 24 T cell receptor beta chains below all came from one sample that was sequenced in a study of beta chain features in type 1 diabetes. Study results and caveats: TCRB CDR3s were moderately but significantly shorter in Type 1 diabetes patients in all four CD4+ subsets.

All of the isolated RNA was reverse transcribed, so expressed TCRB transcripts were sequenced. Libraries were prepared by immunoSEQ multiplex PCR; TCRdb keeps only in-frame clonotypes and omits some of them. The table shows roughly 340,000 clones, with approximately 12% occurring only once. These receptors have no known antigen. Specimen: naive CD4+ T cells from blood. The source is a young woman with type 1 diabetes.

J is TRBJ1-1 and V is TRBV30; TRBD1 might be the D (6 bases). The CDR3 spans 15 residues. Between the trimmed V and J ends, which lost 3 bases and 0 bases, there was a span of 14 bases. The germline V gene has CDR1 GTSNPN and CDR2 SVGIG (reference sequence). The chain's CDR3 is CAWRALYRVNTEAFF. CDR3 DNA: TGTGCCTGGAGAGCGCTTTACAGGGTGAACACTGAAGCTTTCTTT.

There are a few counts of this clone. The genes are TRBV2 and TRBJ2-1, with TRBD1 identical over 7 bases. The ends lost 6 bases at V and 2 bases at J; junction bases unmatched: 10. In germline, CDR1 is SNHLY, CDR2 FYNNEI. This CDR3 has 16 residues. The CDR3 DNA follows: TGTGCCAGCAGCGCCAAGACAGGGACCCCCTACAATGAGCAGTTCTTC. Protein product: CASSAKTGTPYNEQFF.

The chain carries TRBV10-3 and TRBJ2-5; TRBD2 matches 8 bases. This CDR3 is built from 14 residues. Germline CDR1 is ENHRY and CDR2 is SYGVKD. Germline trimming cut 3 bases from V and 4 bases from J; bases unmatched to any gene: 4. The CDR3 loop is CAISEFTSGETQYF. The CDR3 DNA sequence: TGTGCCATCAGTGAATTCACTAGCGGAGAGACCCAGTACTTC.

The rearrangement uses TRBV5-1 and TRBJ1-1; D not resolved. The germline CDR1 and CDR2 sequences are SGHRS and YFSETQ. CDR3 length: 14 amino acids. V was pared by 4 bases and J by 6 bases, with 16 bases between. The CDR3 sequence is CASSVAQTAAEAFF. For the CDR3, the DNA is TGCGCCAGCAGCGTCGCACAAACCGCCGCTGAAGCTTTCTTT.

This clone came up a few times. The chain has TRBV7-2 and TRBJ2-2, with D perhaps TRBD1 (6 bases). V gave up 2 bases and J gave up 6 bases, with 13 bases separating them. Germline V gene sequence: CDR1 SGHTA, CDR2 FQGNSA. The CDR3 consists of 15 residues. In DNA, the CDR3 is TGTGCCAGCAGCTTAATACAGGGTGGCGCCGGGGAGCTGTTTTTT. Amino acids: CASSLIQGGAGELFF.

In its sample, this clone was seen a few times. The genes are TRBV2 and TRBJ2-7; 8 bases line up with TRBD1. The germline CDR1 and CDR2 sequences are SNHLY and FYNNEI. V was pared by 6 bases and J by 0 bases, with 7 bases of the junction left unmatched. This CDR3 spans 15 amino acids. In DNA form, the CDR3 reads TGTGCCAGCAGCGCGCAGGGGGCTAACTCCTACGAGCAGTACTTC. Translation gives CASSAQGANSYEQYF.

The V and J genes are TRBV18 and TRBJ2-2; D gene unclear. The CDR3 length is 15 residues. Germline V CDR1 and CDR2: KGHSH, LQKENI. Between the trimmed V and J ends, which lost 3 bases and 4 bases, there was a span of 12 bases. The DNA of the CDR3 is TGTGCCAGCTCACCGATTGAACAGAGCACCGGGGAGCTGTTTTTT. Translated: CASSPIEQSTGELFF.

The chain is built from TRBV11-2 and TRBJ2-1; 10 positions match TRBD2. This CDR3 comprises 17 residues. The germline V gene has CDR1 SGHAT and CDR2 FQNNGV. The J segment lost 7 bases and the V segment lost 5 bases, leaving 14 bases of the junction unmatched. The CDR3 reads CASSPRRVAGGQNEQFF. As DNA, the CDR3 is TGTGCCAGCAGCCCTCGTAGGGTAGCGGGAGGTCAGAATGAGCAGTTCTTC.

The chain carries TRBV30 and TRBJ2-7; 10 bases agree with TRBD1. There are 14 residues in the CDR3. V trimming: 3 bases; J trimming: 0 bases; junction bases outside the gene matches: 2. CDR1 is GTSNPN, CDR2 SVGIG, per germline (reference sequence). CDR3 sequence reads: CAWRGQGSSYEQYV. Here the CDR3 DNA reads TGTGCCTGGAGGGGACAGGGGAGCTCCTACGAGCAGTACGTC.

In its sample, this clone was seen a few times. V and J are TRBV28 and TRBJ1-1; D remains unclear. The CDR3 contains 15 residues. V shed 2 bases and J shed 4 bases, with 14 bases lying between them. The germline CDR1 and CDR2 sequences are MDHEN and SYDVKM. CDR3: CASSLAQRGSTEAFF. The CDR3 DNA is TGTGCCAGCAGTTTAGCCCAGCGAGGGAGCACTGAAGCTTTCTTT. Drawing the rest from reference TRBV28 and TRBJ1-1, the complete variable domain is DVKVTQSSRYLVKRTGEKVFLECVQDMDHENMFWYRQDPGLGLRLIYFSYDVKMKEKGDIPEGYSVSREKKERFSLILESASTNQTSMYLCASSLAQRGSTEAFFGQGTRLTVV.

This clone showed up just once. V usage is TRBV5-1 and J usage is TRBJ2-3; 8 bases are a match to TRBD2. J lost 2 bases, V lost 5 bases, and 7 bases had no gene match. CDR1 is SGHRS, CDR2 YFSETQ, per germline. The CDR3 contains 15 residues. CDR3: CASRTGTRATDTQYF. In nucleotides, the CDR3 is TGCGCCAGCAGGACCGGGACTAGGGCCACAGATACGCAGTATTTT.

V and J are TRBV6-1 and TRBJ2-3; a possible D gene is TRBD1 (7 bases). With 3 bases removed from V and 4 bases from J, the gap between germline ends came to 14 bases. Germline CDR1 reads MNHNS; CDR2 reads SASEGT. This CDR3 region has 15 residues. Here the CDR3 reads CASSDRGVGSDTQYF. CDR3 sequence (DNA): TGTGCCAGCAGTGACAGGGGGGTCGGATCAGATACGCAGTATTTT.

The V call is TRBV18, the J call TRBJ2-6; perhaps TRBD1 as D (5 bases). This CDR3 contains 17 residues. The V and J ends lost 0 bases and 2 bases respectively, with 11 bases between them. CDR1 and CDR2 from the germline V gene are KGHSH and LQKENI. CDR3 coding DNA: TGTGCCAGCTCACCACCTAGGACAACTGCTGGGGCCAACGTCCTGACTTTC. As protein: CASSPPRTTAGANVLTF.

This clone was counted a few times. The chain is built from TRBV30 and TRBJ1-4, with 7 nucleotides matching TRBD1. Losses at the gene ends were 4 bases for V and 8 bases for J; bases not matched to a gene: 13. CDR1 is GTSNPN, CDR2 SVGIG, per germline (reference sequence). This CDR3 is built from 15 residues. The CDR3 DNA follows: TGTGCCTGGAATCCCGGACAGGTTGATAGAGAAAAACTGTTTTTT. It translates to CAWNPGQVDREKLFF.

The V and J genes are TRBV25-1 and TRBJ2-5, with D possibly matching TRBD1 (5 bases). The CDR3 runs to 15 residues. Per the germline V gene, CDR1 is MGHDK and CDR2 is SYGVNS. Trimming took off 7 bases at V and 5 bases at J, with 20 bases between the two ends. CDR3 amino acids: CASIRQDSRGETQYF. As DNA, the CDR3 is TGTGCCAGCATTCGTCAAGACAGCCGTGGGGAGACCCAGTACTTC.

The chain combines TRBV5-4 with TRBJ2-1; TRBD1 is a possible D gene (5 bases). Trimming took 10 bases from V and 4 from J, leaving 15 bases between them. Germline loops: CDR1 SGHNT, CDR2 YYREEE (reference sequence). The CDR3 runs 13 residues. CDR3 nucleotide sequence: TGTGCCGCGTCTCCAACAGGATACAATGAGCAGTTCTTC. Translation: CAASPTGYNEQFF.

In its sample, this clone was seen a few times. The chain combines TRBV11-3 with TRBJ2-1, with 9 bases identical to TRBD2. This CDR3 is built from 17 residues. Looked up from germline, CDR1 is SGHNT and CDR2 is YENEEA. With 4 bases clipped from V and 0 bases from J, the junction kept 7 bases outside the gene matches. The CDR3 sequence is CASSSRGSGSSYNEQFF. Here the CDR3 DNA reads TGTGCCAGCAGCTCCCGAGGTAGCGGGAGCTCCTACAATGAGCAGTTCTTC.

The V gene is TRBV5-1, the J gene TRBJ2-7; TRBD1 is a possible D gene (7 bases). The germline gives CDR1 SGHRS, CDR2 YFSETQ. Trimming took 0 bases from V and 2 from J, leaving 15 bases between them. CDR3 length: 16 residues. DNA for the CDR3: TGCGCCAGCAGCTTGGAAGGCAGGGGGGTCGCCTACGAGCAGTACTTC. Amino acid sequence: CASSLEGRGVAYEQYF.

This chain uses TRBV15 with TRBJ1-4; D is undetermined. Germline V gene data show CDR1 as LNHNV and CDR2 as YYDKDF (reference sequence). The CDR3 runs to 15 residues. V gave up 0 bases and J gave up 4 bases, with 9 bases separating them. The chain's CDR3 is CATSRDNSGNEKLFF. The CDR3 DNA reads TGTGCCACCAGCAGAGATAACAGTGGTAATGAAAAACTGTTTTTT.

In its sample, this clone was seen a few times. The chain carries TRBV30 and TRBJ1-3, with no clear D. Trimming cost V 6 bases and J 0 bases, with 6 bases left between them. Germline CDR1 GTSNPN, CDR2 SVGIG (reference sequence). CDR3 length: 12 amino acids. Here the CDR3 reads CACTGSGNTIYF. As DNA, the CDR3 is TGTGCCTGTACCGGCTCTGGAAACACCATATATTTT.

A few counts support this clone. The chain has TRBV20-1 and TRBJ2-4; the match to TRBD1 covers 7 bases. The CDR3 extends over 10 amino acids. Germline-derived CDR1 and CDR2 are DFQATT and SNEGSKA (reference sequence). Trimming took 5 bases from V and 15 from J; bases not matched to a gene: 7. The chain's CDR3 is CSAPGTALYF. CDR3 in DNA: TGCAGTGCTCCAGGGACAGCTCTGTACTTC.

The genes are TRBV2 and TRBJ2-1, with D perhaps matching TRBD2 (6 bases). The germline V gene has CDR1 SNHLY and CDR2 FYNNEI. The germline V and J ends were trimmed by 6 bases and 2 bases, with 11 bases remaining between them. The CDR3 consists of 14 residues. The CDR3 region is CASSREIPYNEQFF. The DNA of the CDR3 is TGTGCCAGCAGCCGGGAGATTCCCTACAATGAGCAGTTCTTC.

In the case of this clone: At the DNA level, this CDR3 is encoded by other sequences in the same sample as well. The CDR3 DNA reads as TGTGCCTGGAGCGACAACTCTGGAAACACCATATATTTT. Translation gives CAWSDNSGNTIYF. J is TRBJ1-3 and V is TRBV30; D is unclear. The CDR3 consists of 13 residues. Per the germline V gene, CDR1 is GTSNPN and CDR2 is SVGIG (reference sequence). The ends were cut back, 3 bases at V and 0 bases at J, with 6 bases in the middle.

V usage is TRBV28 and J usage is TRBJ2-1, with D maybe TRBD2 (5 bases). The V gene's germline CDR1 is MDHEN and CDR2 SYDVKM. V dropped 5 bases and J dropped 0 bases, with 11 bases sitting between them. CDR3 length: 15 residues. The CDR3 coding sequence is TGTGCCAGCAGTATACAAAGCGGCTCCTACAATGAGCAGTTCTTC. Residues: CASSIQSGSYNEQFF.